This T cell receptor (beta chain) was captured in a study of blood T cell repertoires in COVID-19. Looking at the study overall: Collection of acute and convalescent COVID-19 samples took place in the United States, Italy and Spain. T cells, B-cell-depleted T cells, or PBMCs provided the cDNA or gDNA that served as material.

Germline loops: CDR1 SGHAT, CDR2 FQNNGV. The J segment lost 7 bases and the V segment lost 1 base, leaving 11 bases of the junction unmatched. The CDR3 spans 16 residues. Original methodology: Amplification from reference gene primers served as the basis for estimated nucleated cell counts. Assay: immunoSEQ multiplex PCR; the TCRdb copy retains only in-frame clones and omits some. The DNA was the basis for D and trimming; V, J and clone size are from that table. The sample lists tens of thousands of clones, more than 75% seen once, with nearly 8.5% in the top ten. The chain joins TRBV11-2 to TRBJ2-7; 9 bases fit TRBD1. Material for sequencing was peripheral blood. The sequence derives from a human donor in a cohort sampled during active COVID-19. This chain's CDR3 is CASSLGAWDRESEQYF. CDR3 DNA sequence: TGTGCCAGCAGCTTAGGAGCCTGGGACAGGGAGAGTGAGCAGTACTTC. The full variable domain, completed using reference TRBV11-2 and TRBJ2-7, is EAGVAQSPRYKIIEKRQSVAFWCNPISGHATLYWYQQILGQGPKLLIQFQNNGVVDDSQLPKDRFSAERLKGVDSTLKIQPAKLEDSAVYLCASSLGAWDRESEQYFGPGTRLTVT.